The following is a T cell receptor (beta chain) sequence with its context. TCRdb ran MiXCR on the PCR reads and lists one entry per CDR3 protein. The table records 20,000 or so distinct CDR3 sequences, roughly 40% of them present only once. The data derive from a study of tumor-infiltrating lymphocytes in oesophageal squamous cell carcinoma. CDR1 and CDR2 (germline): SGHVS, FNYEAQ. This CDR3 comprises 11 residues. The clonotype was recovered from a male donor with esophageal squamous cell carcinoma. The specimen sequenced was esophageal tumor tissue. The V and J genes are TRBV7-6 and TRBJ2-1, with D unresolved. The DNA end is a closer match to TRBJ2-7, so the J assignment may be wrong. The DNA for the CDR3 is TGTGCCAGCAGCTTAGTGGACGAGCAGTACTTC. Its translation: CASSLVDEQYF.